The present entry profiles one T cell receptor beta chain with its context. The data were obtained in a study of blood T cell repertoires in COVID-19. In the study overall: COVID-19 samples, acute and convalescent, were from the United States, Italy and Spain. PBMCs, B-cell-depleted T cells, or T cells were the source of the cDNA or gDNA that made up the material.

CDR1 and CDR2 (germline): LNHDA, SQIVND (reference sequence). The CDR3 consists of 15 residues. V lost 3 bases and J lost 2, with 11 bases in between. Generated by immunoSEQ multiplex PCR, the TCRdb table keeps only in-frame clones and is missing some. Of 200,000 to 300,000 clones in the sample, roughly 76% were seen once. This sequence joins TRBV19 and TRBJ1-5; D is undetermined. The TCR sequence derives from an elderly woman with COVID-19, enrolled during active disease. The sequenced sample was peripheral blood. CDR3 protein: CASSIAGPGNQPQHF. The CDR3 nucleotides are TGTGCCAGTAGTATCGCAGGTCCGGGCAATCAGCCCCAGCATTTT.